This T cell receptor (beta chain) was documented in a study of T cell clones after liver transplantation. Measured with immunoSEQ multiplex PCR; TCRdb has only the in-frame clones, and not every one. The data show under 85,000 clones, 80% seen once. CDR1 and CDR2 (germline): MGHDK, SYGVNS. The V gene lost 3 bases and the J gene lost 8 bases, with 8 bases spanning the gap. This CDR3 has 12 amino acids. Sequenced material: CD4+ T cells from blood, taken 12 months after liver transplant. J is TRBJ2-1 and V is TRBV25-1; TRBD2 might be the D (5 bases). The receptor comes from a human patient who received a liver transplant. The T cells may partly be graft donor cells. The CDR3 DNA reads TGTGCCAGCAGTGATAGAGGGTATGAGCAGTTCTTC. Amino acid sequence: CASSDRGYEQFF.